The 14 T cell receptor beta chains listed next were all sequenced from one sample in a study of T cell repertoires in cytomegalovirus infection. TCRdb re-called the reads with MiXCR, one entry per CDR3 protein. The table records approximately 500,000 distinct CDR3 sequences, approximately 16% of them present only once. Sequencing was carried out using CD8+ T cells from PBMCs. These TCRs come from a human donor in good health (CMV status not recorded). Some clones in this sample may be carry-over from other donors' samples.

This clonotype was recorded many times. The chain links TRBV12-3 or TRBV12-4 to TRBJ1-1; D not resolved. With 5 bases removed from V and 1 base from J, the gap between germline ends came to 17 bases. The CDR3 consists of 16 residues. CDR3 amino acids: CASSPWEAGRNTEAFF. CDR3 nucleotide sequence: TGTGCCAGCAGTCCGTGGGAAGCGGGGAGGAACACTGAAGCTTTCTTT.

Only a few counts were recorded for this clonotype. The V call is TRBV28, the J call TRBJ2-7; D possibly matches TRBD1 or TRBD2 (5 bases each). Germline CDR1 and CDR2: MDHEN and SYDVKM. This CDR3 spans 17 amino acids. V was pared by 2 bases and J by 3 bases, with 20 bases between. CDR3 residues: CASSLVGIRDGLYEQYF. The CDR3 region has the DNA TGTGCCAGCAGTTTAGTCGGCATAAGGGACGGACTCTACGAGCAGTACTTC.

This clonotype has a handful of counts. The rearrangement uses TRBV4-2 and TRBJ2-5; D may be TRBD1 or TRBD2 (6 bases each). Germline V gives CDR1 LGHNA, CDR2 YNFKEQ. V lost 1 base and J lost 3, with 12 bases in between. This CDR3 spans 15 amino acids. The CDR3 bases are TGTGCCAGCAGCCAAGTCTCCGGGGGCGAAGAGACCCAGTACTTC. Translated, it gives CASSQVSGGEETQYF.

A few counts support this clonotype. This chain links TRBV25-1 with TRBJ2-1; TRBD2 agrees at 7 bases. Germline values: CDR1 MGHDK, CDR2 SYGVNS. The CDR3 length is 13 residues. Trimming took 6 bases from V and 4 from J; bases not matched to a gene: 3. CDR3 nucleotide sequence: TGTGCCAGCAGCGGACTAGGGTACAATGAGCAGTTCTTC. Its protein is CASSGLGYNEQFF. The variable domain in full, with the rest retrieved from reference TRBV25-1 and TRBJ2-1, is EADIYQTPRYLVIGTGKKITLECSQTMGHDKMYWYQQDPGMELHLIHYSYGVNSTEKGDLSSESTVSRIRTEHFPLTLESARPSHTSQYLCASSGLGYNEQFFGPGTRLTVL.

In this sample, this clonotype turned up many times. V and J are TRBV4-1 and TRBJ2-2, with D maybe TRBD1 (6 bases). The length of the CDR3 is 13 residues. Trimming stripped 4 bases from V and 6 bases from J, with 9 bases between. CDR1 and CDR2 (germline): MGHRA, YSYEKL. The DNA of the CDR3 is TGCGCCAGCAGCCCCCCAGGGGCCGGGGAGCTGTTTTTT. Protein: CASSPPGAGELFF.

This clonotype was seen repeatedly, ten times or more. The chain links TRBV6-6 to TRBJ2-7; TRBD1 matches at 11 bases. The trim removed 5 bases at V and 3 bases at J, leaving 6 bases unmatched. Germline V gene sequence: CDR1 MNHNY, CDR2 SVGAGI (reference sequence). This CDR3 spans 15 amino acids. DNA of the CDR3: TGTGCCAGCAGTGGTAGGACAGGGGGCTACTACGAGCAGTACTTC. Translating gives CASSGRTGGYYEQYF.

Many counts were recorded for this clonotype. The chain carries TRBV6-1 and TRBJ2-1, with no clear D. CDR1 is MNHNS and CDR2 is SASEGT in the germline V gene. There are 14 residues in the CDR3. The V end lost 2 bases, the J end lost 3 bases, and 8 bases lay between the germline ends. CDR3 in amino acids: CASSEFWDYNEQFF. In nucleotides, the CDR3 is TGTGCCAGCAGTGAATTTTGGGACTACAATGAGCAGTTCTTC.

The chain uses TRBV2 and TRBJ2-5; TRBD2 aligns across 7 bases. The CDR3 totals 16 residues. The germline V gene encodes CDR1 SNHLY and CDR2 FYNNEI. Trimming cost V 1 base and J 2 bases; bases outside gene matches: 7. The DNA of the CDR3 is TGTGCCAGCAGTGAAGGAACGGGAGGTGTTCAAGAGACCCAGTACTTC. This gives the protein CASSEGTGGVQETQYF.

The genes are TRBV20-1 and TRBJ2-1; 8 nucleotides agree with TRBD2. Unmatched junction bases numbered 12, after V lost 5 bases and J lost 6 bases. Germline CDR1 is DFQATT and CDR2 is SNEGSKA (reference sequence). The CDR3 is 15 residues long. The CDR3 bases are TGCAGTGCTGGGCTTGGGGCGGGGGGCCCCAATGAGCAGTTCTTC. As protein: CSAGLGAGGPNEQFF.

CDR3 coding DNA: TGTGCCACCAGCATTGACGGGGGTTCACGAGAGACCCAGTACTTC. Amino acid sequence: CATSIDGGSRETQYF. The V call is TRBV15, the J call TRBJ2-5; maybe TRBD2 (6 bases). The CDR3 has 15 amino acids. CDR1 is LNHNV, CDR2 YYDKDF, per germline (reference sequence). V lost 4 bases, J lost 4 bases, and 16 bases lay in between.

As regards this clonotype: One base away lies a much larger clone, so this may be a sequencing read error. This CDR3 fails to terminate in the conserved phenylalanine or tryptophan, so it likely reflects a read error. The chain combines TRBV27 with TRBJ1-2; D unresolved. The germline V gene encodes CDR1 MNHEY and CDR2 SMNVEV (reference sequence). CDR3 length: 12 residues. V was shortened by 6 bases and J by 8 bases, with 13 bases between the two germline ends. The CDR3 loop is CASSDRLRGYTL. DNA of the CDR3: TGTGCCAGCAGCGACCGTCTTAGGGGCTACACCTTA.

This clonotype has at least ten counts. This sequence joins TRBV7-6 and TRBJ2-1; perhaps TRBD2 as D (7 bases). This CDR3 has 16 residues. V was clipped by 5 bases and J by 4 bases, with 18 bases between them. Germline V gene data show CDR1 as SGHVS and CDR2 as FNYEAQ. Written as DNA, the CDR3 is TGTGCCAGCAGCCTAGGGGGGACTAAACCTTACAATGAGCAGTTCTTC. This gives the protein CASSLGGTKPYNEQFF.

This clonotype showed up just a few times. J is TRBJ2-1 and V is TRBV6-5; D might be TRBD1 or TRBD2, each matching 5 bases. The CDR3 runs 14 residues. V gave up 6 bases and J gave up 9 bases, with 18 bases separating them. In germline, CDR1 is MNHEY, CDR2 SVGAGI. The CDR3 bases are TGTGCCAGCAGGAACCGGGACGATGGTGGTGAGCAGTTCTTC. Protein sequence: CASRNRDDGGEQFF.

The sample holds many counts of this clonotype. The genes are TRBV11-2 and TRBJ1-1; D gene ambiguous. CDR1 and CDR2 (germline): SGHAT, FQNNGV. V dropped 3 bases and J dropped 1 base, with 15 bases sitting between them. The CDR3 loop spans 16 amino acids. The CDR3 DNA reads TGTGCCAGCAGCTTCTGGCAGGAAAAGTGGAACACTGAAGCTTTCTTT. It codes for CASSFWQEKWNTEAFF.